The T cell receptor beta chain under discussion was sequenced for a study of shared clonotypes between healthy human individuals (dated by TCRdb to about 2020). A note on the overall study: Three men and two women, aged 18 to 49 years, made up the cohort. Per donor, three plates each were used for CD4 naive and CD4 memory, two for CD8 naive, and one for CD8 memory. Libraries were prepared and TCR repertoires were sequenced by different laboratories using diverse techniques, in order to increase sequencing depth and limit assay-specific biases. Leukapheresis yielded between about 0.85 and 10 billion PBMCs per donor. The study deeply sequenced blood TCR repertoires of several healthy adults to estimate repertoire size and the extent of clonotype sharing between individuals. Beyond this particular receptor, the publication reports: Only blood was sampled, and tissue TCR repertoires likely differ from those in blood. Estimated clonotype richness was generally larger for naive than for memory subsets. Higher generation probabilities were observed for clonotypes shared by all four sorted-subset donors than for non-shared clonotypes. Rarefaction of sorted-subset datasets indicated incomplete sequencing despite the large sequencing depth. The small number of donors limited the genetic and exposure-history diversity represented. Across a handful of donors, around 5% of naive CD4, approximately 3.6% of naive CD8, approximately 2.5% of memory CD4, and approximately 0.4% of memory CD8 clonotypes were shared. Pairwise subsampling led to the expectation that sequencing depth would affect the degree of clonotype sharing among donors.

Using the deep immunoSEQ assay, TCR CDR3 regions were amplified from genomic DNA by multiplex PCR. For each cell subset, the extracted genomic DNA was distributed evenly across all wells of several immunoSEQ 96-well plates, and each plate served as one replicate. For sorted subsets, roughly 200 ng genomic DNA, equal to some 28,000 T cell genomes, was loaded into each replicate PCR. Purified libraries were measured with a Qubit 3.0 fluorometer, size-checked on a Bioanalyzer 2100, and measured again with the KAPA Library Quantification kit. Each immunoSEQ 96-well plate was sequenced on its own single-read 150-cycle Illumina NextSeq 550 flow cell. On the authors' methods: Because only junctional sequences without quality scores were contained in the immunoSEQ output, filtering matching that applied to full-length reads could not be performed. To assign V/J genes and CDR3, sequences were annotated using PyIR, a Python wrapper for IgBLAST v1.9, with IMGT germline references. Reads were removed for weak V/J assignments (E-value above 1e-6), missing CDR3, stop codons, out-of-frame junctions, or ambiguous translated residues. V3J clonotypes were defined as sequences sharing the same inferred V gene, J gene, and CDR3 amino acid sequence. To compute the percentage overlap between repertoires, the number of shared unique clonotypes was divided by the size of the smaller repertoire. Three approaches were used to assess repertoire richness: RTK rarefaction, the Chao1 estimator, and Recon v2.1 estimates of unobserved clonotypes. For all TCRbeta clonotypes obtained by the gDNA method from a few donors, generation probabilities were computed with OLGA. What TCRdb holds here is the immuneACCESS table cut down to in-frame rearrangements. Part of the clones is not present; checked against another copy, under half of the missing clones reflect an unresolved V gene, and the others are unexplained. That table supplies the V and J calls and clone size; D and trimming were determined from the DNA. Recorded for this sample are some 790,000 clones; 72% of them occurred a single time. 1.8% of the sample lies in the top ten.

The donors were healthy, HIV-negative adults with no recently reported acute infections or vaccinations. All donors were Caucasian adults living in Nashville, Tennessee, USA. CD4+ T cells were enriched by magnetic negative selection; naive cells were then positively selected on CD45RA, and the negative fraction formed the memory subset. Blood was obtained by leukapheresis, after which PBMCs were separated by Ficoll-Histopaque density gradient centrifugation and cryopreserved in liquid nitrogen vapor phase. Analytical flow cytometry was used to check the purity and quantity of every magnetically sorted T cell population. Genomic DNA was isolated from every sorted fraction and measured by UV absorbance on a Nanodrop 2000c. The CDR3 measures 14 amino acids from cysteine to phenylalanine. Here the CDR3 DNA is all that survives: 42 bases in frame from base 1. V is clipped by 1 base and J by 2 bases, and the sequence between their germline boundaries is 10 bases long. From a lookup of the germline V gene, CDR1 and CDR2 are SGHRS and YFSETQ.

Points on this clone: Which antigen it targets is not known. No much larger clone exists at a distance of one base, and base qualities are not known.

Material: memory CD4+ T cells sorted from blood. The cell subset or site label, read with the paper, signifies: CD45RA-negative fraction. The rearrangement joined TRBV5-1 to TRBJ2-7; the D gene lacks a confident call. The sequence derives from a woman in her twenties or thirties in good health. The CDR3 protein: CASSLNSPTYEQYF. The DNA is as follows: TGCGCCAGCAGCTTGAACAGCCCTACCTACGAGCAGTACTTC.